One and the same sample provided the 9 T cell receptor beta chains below, sequenced in a study of cytomegalovirus exposure and HLA in healthy donors. PCR used 60 Vbeta primers and 13 Jbeta primers. Some clones are missing from TCRdb's copy, which holds only in-frame ones; the method was immunoSEQ multiplex PCR. The sample gives 130,000 to 150,000 clones, approximately 9% of which show up once; about 1.7% is in the top ten. The sequenced sample was PBMCs. The receptors shown here come from a male donor in good health and CMV-seronegative.

Concerning this clone: Its ends do not fully match the called genes, so a read error is possible. J is TRBJ1-6 and V is TRBV7-9; a possible D gene is TRBD1 (6 bases). Germline CDR1 is SEHNR and CDR2 is FQNEAQ (reference sequence). The CDR3 covers 13 residues. For the CDR3, the DNA is TGTGACAGAAGCCGTATAGGGACAATCCGAAGCAACTTT. Translation: CDRSRIGTIRSNF.

This clone showed up just a few times. One end of the junction does not line up with germline, which may come from a read error. The genes are TRBV6-1 and TRBJ1-5; maybe TRBD1 (5 bases). CDR1 and CDR2 from the germline V gene are MNHNS and SASEGT. The CDR3 runs 15 residues. The CDR3 sequence is CASSDEWGDGQHQHF. The CDR3 region has the DNA TGTGCCAGCAGTGACGAATGGGGGGATGGTCAGCACCAGCATTTT.

CDR3 DNA: TGTGCCAGCGCGTTGGGCAGGGGGGCCTACGAGCAGTACTTC. This gives the protein CASALGRGAYEQYF. V usage is TRBV7-7 and J usage is TRBJ2-5; perhaps TRBD1 as D (7 bases). TRBJ2-7 matches the DNA end more closely, so the J call is doubtful. CDR3 length: 14 amino acids. Germline V gene data show CDR1 as SSHAT and CDR2 as FNYEAQ (reference sequence).

This clone came up a few times. This chain joins TRBV5-4 and TRBJ1-4; unclear D gene. CDR1 is SGHNT and CDR2 is YYREEE in the germline V gene (reference sequence). V lost 4 bases to trimming and J lost 4 bases, with 17 bases between them. The CDR3 has 16 residues. CDR3 region: CASSRSTPFGNEKLFF. Written as DNA, the CDR3 is TGTGCCAGCAGCCGATCGACACCTTTTGGTAATGAAAAACTGTTTTTT.

The table lists this clone with a few counts. The chain recombines TRBV27 with TRBJ2-2; TRBD2 matches at 8 bases. CDR3 size: 15 residues. Germline CDR1 MNHEY, CDR2 SMNVEV (reference sequence). The J segment lost 1 base and the V segment lost 5 bases, leaving 3 bases of the junction unmatched. CDR3 loop: CASSQSGRNTGELFF. As DNA, the CDR3 is TGTGCCAGCAGTCAAAGCGGGAGGAACACCGGGGAGCTGTTTTTT.

The chain employs TRBV5-1 and TRBJ2-1, with 10 bases identical to TRBD2. Germline V gene sequence: CDR1 SGHRS, CDR2 YFSETQ. V gave up 1 base and J gave up 7 bases; unmatched junction bases: 11. This CDR3 has 17 residues. The CDR3 region is CASSLRPSGSFGNEQFF. The CDR3 DNA follows: TGCGCCAGCAGCTTGAGGCCTAGCGGGAGTTTCGGGAATGAGCAGTTCTTC.

This clone was counted a few times. This chain uses TRBV5-6 with TRBJ1-2; D possibly corresponds to TRBD1 (5 bases). Germline V lookup: CDR1 SGHDT, CDR2 YYEEEE. The CDR3 contains 13 residues. With 4 bases removed from V and 2 bases from J, the gap between germline ends came to 9 bases. Here the CDR3 reads CASSLDSNYGYTF. In nucleotides, the CDR3 is TGTGCCAGCAGCCTCGACAGCAACTATGGCTACACCTTC.

The chain links TRBV19 to TRBJ2-1, with 7 bases lining up with TRBD1. Germline CDR1 reads LNHDA; CDR2 reads SQIVND (reference sequence). The CDR3 loop spans 16 amino acids. V lost 6 bases, J lost 7 bases, and 15 bases stayed unmatched. CDR3 amino acids: CASRSFTGAVGNEQFF. The CDR3 nucleotides are TGTGCCAGTAGATCCTTTACAGGGGCCGTGGGGAATGAGCAGTTCTTC.

V usage is TRBV6-6 and J usage is TRBJ2-7; 9 nucleotides match TRBD2. The V gene's germline CDR1 is MNHNY and CDR2 SVGAGI (reference sequence). With V trimmed by 6 bases and J by 9 bases, 12 bases remained unmatched. This CDR3 region has 14 residues. The CDR3 region is CASRSPGLASVQYF. In DNA, the CDR3 is TGTGCCAGCAGGTCCCCGGGACTAGCATCCGTGCAGTACTTC.